The 5 T cell receptor beta chains presented below share a single source sample, sequenced in a study of T cell repertoires in cytomegalovirus infection. TCRdb ran MiXCR on the reads and lists one entry per CDR3 protein. The sample consists of about 190,000 distinct CDR3 sequences, 28% of them appearing once. Sequencing input: PBMCs. Source of these receptors: a human donor in good health (CMV status not recorded). Some clones in this sample may be carry-over from other donors' samples.

This clonotype has at least ten counts. This chain connects TRBV6-2 or TRBV6-3 to TRBJ2-7; possibly TRBD1 for D (6 bases). V lost 9 bases and J 6 bases, leaving 24 bases between the germline ends. This CDR3 is built from 15 residues. Germline V CDR1 and CDR2: MNHEY, SVGEGT. The chain's CDR3 is CASKQGETRLGEQYF. The CDR3 DNA sequence: TGTGCCAGTAAACAGGGAGAAACACGTCTAGGCGAGCAGTACTTC.

This clonotype was found many times. The CDR3 loop reads CASSLAKTDYSNQPQHF. CDR3 sequence (DNA): TGTGCCAGCAGTTTAGCGAAAACAGACTATAGCAATCAGCCCCAGCATTTT. The rearrangement links TRBV12-3 or TRBV12-4 to TRBJ1-5; no reliable D call. CDR3 length: 17 amino acids. The V end was cut by 0 bases, the J end by 0 bases, with 12 bases between.

This clonotype was seen a handful of times. The J gene is TRBJ1-5, the V gene TRBV12-3 or TRBV12-4, with D uncertain. V lost 4 bases to trimming and J lost 3 bases, with 16 bases between them. This CDR3 spans 16 amino acids. CDR3 in DNA: TGTGCCAGCAGTTCCGGGTTGGGCGGCTACAATCAGCCCCAGCATTTT. Its protein is CASSSGLGGYNQPQHF.

As concerns this clonotype: Given a much more abundant clone one base away, this may be a read error. The rearrangement joins TRBV12-3 or TRBV12-4 to TRBJ1-1; D ambiguous. The CDR3 runs to 15 residues. V was pared by 4 bases and J by 3 bases, with 15 bases between. CDR3 region: CASSWAAGFYTEAFF. DNA for the CDR3: TGTGCCAGCAGTTGGGCGGCGGGGTTTTACACTGAAGCTTTCTTT.

The V call is TRBV4-1, the J call TRBJ1-1; 10 bases are a match to TRBD1. CDR3 length: 15 amino acids. V lost 3 bases to trimming and J lost 4 bases; unmatched junction nucleotides: 5. Germline CDR1 reads MGHRA; CDR2 reads YSYEKL. The CDR3 is CASSQDRGSGTEAFF. In nucleotides, the CDR3 is TGCGCCAGCAGCCAGGACAGGGGGTCGGGCACTGAAGCTTTCTTT.